Shown below are 14 T cell receptor beta chains from a single sample sequenced in a study of blood T cell repertoires in COVID-19. Profiled with immunoSEQ multiplex PCR; TCRdb holds only in-frame clones, not every one. The repertoire holds 150,000 to 200,000 clones, with roughly 79% as singletons. Sample: peripheral blood. The receptors stem from a woman at least 80 years old with COVID-19, enrolled during active disease.

The chain uses TRBV5-1 and TRBJ1-1; D is undetermined. Germline V lookup: CDR1 SGHRS, CDR2 YFSETQ. CDR3 length: 16 residues. V lost 0 bases to trimming and J lost 2 bases, with 14 bases between them. The CDR3 spells CASSLGHHPANTEAFF. Written as DNA, the CDR3 is TGCGCCAGCAGCTTGGGACATCACCCTGCAAACACTGAAGCTTTCTTT.

The chain couples TRBV18 to TRBJ2-5, with 10 bases fitting TRBD1. Trimming took 3 bases from V and 7 from J; bases not matched to a gene: 8. CDR1 is KGHSH, CDR2 LQKENI, per germline. The CDR3 contains 15 residues. Written as DNA, the CDR3 is TGTGCCAGCTCACCCGACAGGGGGCGCGTCGGGACCCAGTACTTC. This translates into CASSPDRGRVGTQYF.

This clone was counted a few times. The genes are TRBV9 and TRBJ1-1; tentatively, D is TRBD1 (6 bases). The CDR3 has 15 residues. Germline CDR1 reads SGDLS; CDR2 reads YYNGEE. V was pared by 0 bases and J by 0 bases, with 9 bases between. The CDR3 DNA sequence: TGTGCCAGCAGCGTAGGCCAGGGGATGAACACTGAAGCTTTCTTT. Amino acid sequence: CASSVGQGMNTEAFF.

V gene TRBV7-3 combines with J gene TRBJ1-2; 7 bases map to TRBD1. The CDR3 loop spans 17 amino acids. Germline trimming cut 5 bases from V and 4 bases from J; bases unmatched to any gene: 16. Germline CDR1 is SGHTA and CDR2 is FQGTGA. CDR3 sequence: CASSPTTGANPTYGYTF. CDR3 bases: TGTGCCAGCAGCCCCACCACAGGGGCGAATCCAACCTATGGCTACACCTTC.

In its sample, this clone was seen a few times. This rearrangement joins TRBV4-1 to TRBJ2-1, with 10 bases matching TRBD2. The CDR3 is made up of 15 amino acids. The V gene's germline CDR1 is MGHRA and CDR2 YSYEKL. V trimming: 4 bases; J trimming: 2 bases; junction bases outside the gene matches: 2. CDR3 DNA: TGCGCCAGCAGCCCTCTAGCGGGAGCCTACAATGAGCAGTTCTTC. Its protein is CASSPLAGAYNEQFF.

This clone was observed a handful of times. The gene calls are TRBV10-3 and TRBJ2-5; perhaps TRBD1 as D (6 bases). The length of the CDR3 is 13 residues. Germline V gives CDR1 ENHRY, CDR2 SYGVKD. The germline V and J ends were trimmed by 6 bases and 4 bases, with 12 bases remaining between them. The CDR3 loop reads CAISLQGLETQYF. The CDR3 DNA reads as TGTGCCATCAGCTTACAGGGTTTAGAGACCCAGTACTTC.

This clone was seen only once. The chain is built from TRBV7-9 and TRBJ2-7, with D perhaps matching TRBD2 (6 bases). This CDR3 comprises 13 residues. V gave up 5 bases and J gave up 6 bases, with 14 bases separating them. Germline values: CDR1 SEHNR, CDR2 FQNEAQ (reference sequence). Here the CDR3 reads CASSPAGSSEQYF. For the CDR3, the DNA is TGTGCCAGCAGCCCGGCGGGAAGTTCCGAGCAGTACTTC.

The chain joins TRBV2 to TRBJ2-1; TRBD2 matches 10 bases. The germline gives CDR1 SNHLY, CDR2 FYNNEI. V trimming: 4 bases; J trimming: 0 bases; junction bases outside the gene matches: 3. CDR3 length: 16 amino acids. The CDR3, as DNA: TGTGCCAGCAGTGTGGGACTAGCGAGCTCCTACAATGAGCAGTTCTTC. It yields the protein CASSVGLASSYNEQFF. The variable domain in full, completed from reference TRBV2 and TRBJ2-1, reads EPEVTQTPSHQVTQMGQEVILRCVPISNHLYFYWYRQILGQKVEFLVSFYNNEISEKSEIFDDQFSVERPDGSNFTLKIRSTKLEDSAMYFCASSVGLASSYNEQFFGPGTRLTVL.

This chain uses TRBV19 with TRBJ1-2; TRBD1 agrees at 7 bases. This CDR3 contains 17 residues. Trimming at V came to 2 bases and at J to 3 bases, leaving 12 bases not matched to a gene. Germline CDR1 reads LNHDA; CDR2 reads SQIVND (reference sequence). The CDR3 spells CASSIPIGQVGHYGYTF. In DNA, the CDR3 is TGTGCCAGTAGTATACCCATCGGACAGGTTGGGCACTATGGCTACACCTTC.

Note on this clone: A junction end diverges from the germline sequence, so it may reflect a read error. The chain employs TRBV24-1 and TRBJ2-3, with 7 bases identical to TRBD2. This CDR3 is 15 amino acids long. Germline assignment: CDR1 KGHDR and CDR2 SFDVKD. The CDR3 DNA reads as TGTGCCACCAGCGATTCTAGCGGCCACACAGATACGCAGTATTTT. Protein: CATSDSSGHTDTQYF.

The chain is built from TRBV5-6 and TRBJ1-1; TRBD1 matches at 7 bases. The ends lost 4 bases at V and 1 base at J; junction bases unmatched: 10. Germline CDR1 reads SGHDT; CDR2 reads YYEEEE. This CDR3 contains 16 residues. The chain's CDR3 is CASSAGTAASNTEAFF. The CDR3 region has the DNA TGTGCCAGCAGCGCAGGGACAGCCGCCTCGAACACTGAAGCTTTCTTT. The complete variable domain, with remaining parts taken from reference TRBV5-6 and TRBJ1-1, reads DAGVTQSPTHLIKTRGQQVTLRCSPKSGHDTVSWYQQALGQGPQFIFQYYEEEERQRGNFPDRFSGHQFPNYSSELNVNALLLGDSALYLCASSAGTAASNTEAFFGQGTRLTVV.

The V and J genes are TRBV28 and TRBJ1-5; TRBD1 agrees at 11 bases. The CDR3 length is 15 residues. The J segment lost 5 bases and the V segment lost 4 bases, leaving 4 bases of the junction unmatched. Germline CDR1 reads MDHEN; CDR2 reads SYDVKM. The CDR3 region is CASSWDRGIHQPQHF. The CDR3 region has the DNA TGTGCCAGCAGTTGGGACAGGGGGATACATCAGCCCCAGCATTTT.

The chain uses TRBV7-8 and TRBJ1-5; D call uncertain. Deletions cut 2 bases from V and 5 bases from J, with 10 bases between. The CDR3 is made up of 14 amino acids. CDR1 is SGHVS, CDR2 FQNEAQ, per germline. CDR3 residues: CASSLSGAYQPQHF. CDR3 DNA sequence: TGTGCCAGCAGCTTATCGGGTGCCTATCAGCCCCAGCATTTT.

V gene TRBV7-9 combines with J gene TRBJ1-2; 8 nucleotides line up with TRBD1. V lost 4 bases and J lost 8; bases outside the gene matches: 12. The CDR3 is made up of 15 amino acids. CDR1 SEHNR and CDR2 FQNEAQ come from the germline V gene (reference sequence). The CDR3, as DNA: TGTGCCAGCAGCTCGTTCACAGGGGGTCTAGACGGCTACACCTTC. Translated: CASSSFTGGLDGYTF.